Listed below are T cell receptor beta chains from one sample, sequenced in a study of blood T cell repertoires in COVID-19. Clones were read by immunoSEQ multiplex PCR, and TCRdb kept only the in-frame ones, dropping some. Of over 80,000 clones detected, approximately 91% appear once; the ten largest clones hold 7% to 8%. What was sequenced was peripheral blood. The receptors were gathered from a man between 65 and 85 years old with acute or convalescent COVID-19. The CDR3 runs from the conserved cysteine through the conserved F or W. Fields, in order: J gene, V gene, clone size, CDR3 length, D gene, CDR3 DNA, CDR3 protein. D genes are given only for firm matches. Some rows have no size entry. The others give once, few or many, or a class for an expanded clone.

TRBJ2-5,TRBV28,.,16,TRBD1,TGTGCCAGCAGTTACCTTCGGACAGGGTCGAGGGAGACCCAGTACTTC,CASSYLRTGSRETQYF
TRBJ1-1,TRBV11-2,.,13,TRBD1,TGTGCCAGCAGCTCTAAAGACAGGGCTCCTGCTTTCTTT,CASSSKDRAPAFF
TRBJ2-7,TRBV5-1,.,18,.,TGCGCCAGCAGCTCCGCGGGGGCCTACTATCAGAGCTCCTACGAGCAGTACTTC,CASSSAGAYYQSSYEQYF
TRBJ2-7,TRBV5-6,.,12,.,TGTGCCAGCAGCTTGGCCAGCTACGAGCAGTACTTC,CASSLASYEQYF
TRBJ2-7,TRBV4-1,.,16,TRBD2,TGCGCCAGCAGCCAAGATCCTAGCGGGAGAGGGTACGAGCAGTACTTC,CASSQDPSGRGYEQYF
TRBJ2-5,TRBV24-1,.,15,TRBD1,TGTGCCACCAGTGATCCTAGGACAGGTATCGAGACCCAGTACTTC,CATSDPRTGIETQYF
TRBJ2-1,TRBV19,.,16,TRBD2,TGTGCCAGCACGGTAACTAGCGGACTTCCCTACAATGAGCAGTTCTTC,CASTVTSGLPYNEQFF
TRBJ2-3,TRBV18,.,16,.,TGTGCCAGCTCACCAGGGCAGGGGCTTGGCACAGATACGCAGTATTTT,CASSPGQGLGTDTQYF
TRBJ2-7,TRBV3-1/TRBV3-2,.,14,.,TGTGCCAGCAGCCATTTAACGGAGGAAAGCGAGCAGTACTTC,CASSHLTEESEQYF
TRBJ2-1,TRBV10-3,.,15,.,TGTGCCATCAGTCAACCGGGACTTTCCTACAATGAGCAGTTCTTC,CAISQPGLSYNEQFF
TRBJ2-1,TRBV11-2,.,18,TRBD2,TGTGCCAGCAGCCATACTAGCGGGGGAACCGGCTCCTACAATGAGCAGTTCTTC,CASSHTSGGTGSYNEQFF
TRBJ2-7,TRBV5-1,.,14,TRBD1,TGCGCCAGCACCACCGGGACAGGGATCTACGAGCAGTACTTC,CASTTGTGIYEQYF
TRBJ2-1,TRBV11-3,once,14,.,TGTGCCAGCAGCTCCGGGACTCCCAAGGATGAGCAGTTCTTC,CASSSGTPKDEQFF
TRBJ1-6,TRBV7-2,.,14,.,TGTGCCAGCGGGGGCCCGATTTATAATTCACCCCTCCACTTT,CASGGPIYNSPLHF
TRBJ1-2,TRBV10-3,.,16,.,TGTGCCATCAGTGAGTCTTCCGTGGGCAGGGACTATGGCTACACCTTC,CAISESSVGRDYGYTF
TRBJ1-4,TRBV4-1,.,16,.,TGCGCCAGCAGCCAGGGAGGAGTCGCGACGAATGAAAAACTGTTTTTT,CASSQGGVATNEKLFF
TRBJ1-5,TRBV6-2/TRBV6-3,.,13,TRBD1,TGTGCCAGCAGTTATCTTCCCCACAGGGGGATGAGTTTT,CASSYLPHRGMSF
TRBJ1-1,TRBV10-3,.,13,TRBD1,TGTGCCATCAAGAAGACAGGGGTGCCTGAAGCTTTCTTT,CAIKKTGVPEAFF
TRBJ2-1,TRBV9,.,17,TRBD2,TGTGCCAGCAGCGGTCGTATCACTAGCGGCCTTTACAATGAGCAGTTCTTC,CASSGRITSGLYNEQFF
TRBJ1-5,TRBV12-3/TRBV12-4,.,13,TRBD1,TGTGCCAGCACCTTGACAGGGGCCCAGCCCCAGCATTTT,CASTLTGAQPQHF
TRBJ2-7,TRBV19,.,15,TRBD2,TGTGCCAGTAGTACTACCGGGACTAGCGGTTACGAGCAGTACTTC,CASSTTGTSGYEQYF
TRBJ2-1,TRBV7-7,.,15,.,TGTGCCAGCAGCCCCAGACTAGGAGCGGTCAATGAGCAGTTCTTC,CASSPRLGAVNEQFF
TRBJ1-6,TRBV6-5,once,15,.,TGTGCCACCCGTTTACCGGGCTCCTATAATTCACCCCTCCACTTT,CATRLPGSYNSPLHF
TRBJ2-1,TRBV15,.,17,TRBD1,TGTGCCACCAGCAGCCTAGCCGGACAGGGCTCCTACAATGAGCAGTTCTTC,CATSSLAGQGSYNEQFF
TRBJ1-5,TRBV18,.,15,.,TGTGCCAGCTCATCTCAGACGGGGATCCTCCAGCCCCAGCATTTT,CASSSQTGILQPQHF
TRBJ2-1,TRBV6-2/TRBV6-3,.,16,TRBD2,TGTGCCAGCAGTTACCCAGCGGGGGGCTCCTACAATGAGCAGTTCTTC,CASSYPAGGSYNEQFF
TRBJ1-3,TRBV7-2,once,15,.,TGTGCCAGCAGCCCCCTTACTAGCTCTGGAAACACCATATATTTT,CASSPLTSSGNTIYF
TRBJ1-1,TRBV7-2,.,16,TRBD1,TGTGCCAGCAGCTTAGTCGGGGACAGGATGAACACTGAAGCTTTCTTT,CASSLVGDRMNTEAFF
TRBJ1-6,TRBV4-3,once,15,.,TGCGCCAGCAGCCAAGATCGCGGAGATAATTCACCCCTCCACTTT,CASSQDRGDNSPLHF
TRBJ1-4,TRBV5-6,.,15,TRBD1,TGTGCCAGCAGCTTGGCGACAGGGGCGAGTGAAAAACTGTTTTTT,CASSLATGASEKLFF
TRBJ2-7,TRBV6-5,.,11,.,TGTGCCAGCAGGGGGGACTTCGAGCAGTACTTC,CASRGDFEQYF
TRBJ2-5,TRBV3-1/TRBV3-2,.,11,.,TGTGCCACCGAAGGGAGGGAGACCCAGTACTTC,CATEGRETQYF
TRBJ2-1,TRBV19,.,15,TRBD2,TGTGCCAGTAGTACCATAGCGGGGGGCGAGAATGAGCAGTTCTTC,CASSTIAGGENEQFF
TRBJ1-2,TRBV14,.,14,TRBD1,TGTGCCAGCAGCCAGGAGGACAGGGCCGGCGGCTACACCTTC,CASSQEDRAGGYTF
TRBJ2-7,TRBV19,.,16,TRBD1,TGTGCCAGTAGTATAGTAGACAGGGGCCTTTCCTACGAGCAGTACTTC,CASSIVDRGLSYEQYF
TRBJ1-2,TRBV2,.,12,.,TGTGCCAGCAGCCCCTCGGGCTATGGCTACACCTTC,CASSPSGYGYTF
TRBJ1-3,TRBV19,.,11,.,TGTGCCAGTAGCTTTGGAAACACCATATATTTT,CASSFGNTIYF
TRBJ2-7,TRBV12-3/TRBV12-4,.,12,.,TGTGCCAGCAGCCCCAGTTACTACGAGCAGTACTTC,CASSPSYYEQYF
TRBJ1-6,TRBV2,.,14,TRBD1,TGTGCCAGCACCATGGGACAGGGCGTTTCACCCCTCCACTTT,CASTMGQGVSPLHF
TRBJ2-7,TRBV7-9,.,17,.,TGTGCCAGCAGCTTAGTAGGGGGGGACAGGAATGACTACGAGCAGTACTTC,CASSLVGGDRNDYEQYF
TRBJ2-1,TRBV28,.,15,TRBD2,TGTGCCAGCAGCCGGTGGCTAGCGGCTCACAATGAGCAGTTCTTC,CASSRWLAAHNEQFF
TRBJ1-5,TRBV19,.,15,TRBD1,TGTGCCAGTAGTATAGCGGGACAGGGGAATCAGCCCCAGCATTTT,CASSIAGQGNQPQHF
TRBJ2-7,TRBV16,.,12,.,TGTGCCAGCAGCCTCGGAGGGGCCGAGCAGTACTTC,CASSLGGAEQYF
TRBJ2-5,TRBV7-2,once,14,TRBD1,TGTGCCAGCAACGCACAGGGGGCCGGAGAGACCCAGTACTTC,CASNAQGAGETQYF
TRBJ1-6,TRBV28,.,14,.,TGTGCCAGCAGCAGGGAACCCTATAATTCACCCCTCCACTTT,CASSREPYNSPLHF
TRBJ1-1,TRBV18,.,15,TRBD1,TGTGCCAGCTCAAACCGGACAGGGCGGCTGTCTGAAGCTTTCTTT,CASSNRTGRLSEAFF
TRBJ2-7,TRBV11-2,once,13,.,TGTGCCAGCAGCTTAGGTTCAGTGGTTGGGCAGTACTTC,CASSLGSVVGQYF
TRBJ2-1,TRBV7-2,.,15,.,TGTGCCAGCGTGAGTGCCGAGGGCCCCTACAATGAGCAGTTCTTC,CASVSAEGPYNEQFF
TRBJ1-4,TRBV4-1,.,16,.,TGCGCCAGCAGCCAAGGGCGGGACGGACCGCCTGAAAAACTGTTTTTT,CASSQGRDGPPEKLFF
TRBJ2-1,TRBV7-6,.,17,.,TGTGCCAGCAGCTTAGTTAGTGGCGGGGCGGGATACAATGAGCAGTTCTTC,CASSLVSGGAGYNEQFF
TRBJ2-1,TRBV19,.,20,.,TGTGCCAGTAGGAGGGACAGGGGGCTTTTAGCGGGAGGGCCGGGAAATGAGCAGTTCTTC,CASRRDRGLLAGGPGNEQFF
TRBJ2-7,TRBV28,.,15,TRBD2,TGTGCCAGCAGTTTGCCGGGGGGGCACTCCTACGAGCAGTACTTC,CASSLPGGHSYEQYF
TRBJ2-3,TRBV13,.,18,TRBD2,TGTGCCAGCAGCTTAACCCCTGGGGCGGGGGGTGTGAGAGATACGCAGTATTTT,CASSLTPGAGGVRDTQYF
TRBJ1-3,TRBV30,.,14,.,TGTGCCTGGCAACAGGGAAACTCTGGAAACACCATATATTTT,CAWQQGNSGNTIYF
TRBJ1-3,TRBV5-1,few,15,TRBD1,TGCGCCAGCAGCGGGACAGGGGATCCTGGAAACACCATATATTTT,CASSGTGDPGNTIYF
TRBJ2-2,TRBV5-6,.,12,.,TGTGCCAGCAGCGAGGAGGCCGGGGAGCTGTTTTTT,CASSEEAGELFF
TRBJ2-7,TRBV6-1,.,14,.,TGTGCCAGCAGTGAATTTCAGGGGGGTGGGGCGCAGTACTTC,CASSEFQGGGAQYF
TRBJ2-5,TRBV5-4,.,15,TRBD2,TGTGCCAGCAGCTCCCCGGGACTAGTTAAAGAGACCCAGTACTTC,CASSSPGLVKETQYF